These 29 T cell receptor beta chains came from one sample sequenced in a study of OX40 agonist ivuxolimab in advanced cancers. Produced via immunoSEQ multiplex PCR; TCRdb's table is partial and in-frame only. The sample yields about 65,000 clones, around 93% seen once. The specimen was CD4+ or CD8+ T cells sorted from blood, collected in a trial of the OX40 agonist ivuxolimab. Every receptor here comes from an adult with an advanced solid tumor such as melanoma, head and neck, liver or kidney cancer.

The sample holds one count of this clone. The chain recombines TRBV30 with TRBJ2-7; D may correspond to TRBD1 or TRBD2 (5 bases each). The germline V and J ends were trimmed by 1 base and 0 bases, with 10 bases remaining between them. The germline V gene has CDR1 GTSNPN and CDR2 SVGIG (reference sequence). The CDR3 spans 14 residues. The chain's CDR3 is CAWSAGTASYEQYF. CDR3 coding DNA: TGTGCCTGGAGTGCCGGGACCGCCTCCTACGAGCAGTACTTC.

DNA of the CDR3: TGTGCCACCGGTGAGGGTTTTTTTGGCTACACCTTC. It specifies CATGEGFFGYTF. The rearrangement uses TRBV28 and TRBJ1-2; D not resolved. Trimming pared 10 bases from V and 7 bases from J, leaving 16 bases between. The CDR3 contains 12 residues. Germline CDR1 MDHEN, CDR2 SYDVKM.

The genes are TRBV2 and TRBJ2-7, with D possibly being TRBD1 (6 bases). The germline CDR1 and CDR2 sequences are SNHLY and FYNNEI. The CDR3 has 12 residues. V lost 8 bases and J 3 bases, leaving 11 bases between the germline ends. CDR3: CASSQGGYEQYF. The CDR3 region has the DNA TGTGCCAGCTCACAGGGTGGCTACGAGCAGTACTTC. Supplemented by reference TRBV2 and TRBJ2-7, the full variable domain reads EPEVTQTPSHQVTQMGQEVILRCVPISNHLYFYWYRQILGQKVEFLVSFYNNEISEKSEIFDDQFSVERPDGSNFTLKIRSTKLEDSAMYFCASSQGGYEQYFGPGTRLTVT.

V is TRBV6-5 and J is TRBJ1-2; no clear D. This CDR3 is built from 13 residues. V dropped 2 bases and J dropped 1 base, with 5 bases sitting between them. Germline V lookup: CDR1 MNHEY, CDR2 SVGAGI. CDR3 residues: CASSYDSNYGYTF. DNA for the CDR3: TGTGCCAGCAGTTACGATAGTAACTATGGCTACACCTTC.

The genes are TRBV2 and TRBJ2-7; 11 bases are shared with TRBD1. Germline V gene lookup returns CDR1 SNHLY and CDR2 FYNNEI. The V and J ends lost 4 bases and 5 bases, in that order; junction bases with no gene match: 7. The CDR3 has 15 amino acids. The chain's CDR3 is CASSVRTGGADEQYF. The CDR3 bases are TGTGCCAGCAGTGTGAGGACAGGGGGCGCGGACGAGCAGTACTTC.

The chain combines TRBV9 with TRBJ2-3, with 10 bases aligning to TRBD1. After removal of 4 bases from V and 4 bases from J, the junction contained 6 bases not matched to a gene. Germline values: CDR1 SGDLS, CDR2 YYNGEE. CDR3 length: 15 residues. The CDR3 nucleotides read TGTGCCAGCAGCCCGTCCGGGACAGGGGCAGATACGCAGTATTTT. Protein sequence: CASSPSGTGADTQYF.

The chain recombines TRBV28 with TRBJ2-1; the match to TRBD2 covers 8 bases. This CDR3 is 15 amino acids long. Trimming at V came to 5 bases and at J to 0 bases, leaving 3 bases not matched to a gene. Germline V gene lookup returns CDR1 MDHEN and CDR2 SYDVKM. In nucleotides, the CDR3 is TGTGCCAGCAGTGTAGCGGGGCCCTCCTACAATGAGCAGTTCTTC. Translated, it gives CASSVAGPSYNEQFF.

The genes are TRBV6-5 and TRBJ1-6; the D gene is possibly TRBD1 (5 bases). The CDR3 length is 15 residues. Trimming took off 5 bases at V and 9 bases at J, with 17 bases between the two ends. Per germline, CDR1 MNHEY and CDR2 SVGAGI. The CDR3 loop reads CASSTPGRQGSPLHF. The CDR3 DNA is TGTGCCAGCAGTACACCGGGCCGCCAGGGTTCACCCCTCCACTTT.

In DNA form, the CDR3 reads TGTGCCAGCAGCGCGGAGGAGGCAGATACGCAGTATTTT. It encodes CASSAEEADTQYF. The chain links TRBV6-4 to TRBJ2-3; possibly TRBD2 for D (5 bases). The CDR3 extends over 13 amino acids. Germline V gene data show CDR1 as MRHNA and CDR2 as SNTAGT. The V gene lost 6 bases and the J gene lost 4 bases, with 11 bases spanning the gap.

This chain uses TRBV7-8 with TRBJ2-2; a possible D gene is TRBD1 (6 bases). Germline V gene data show CDR1 as SGHVS and CDR2 as FQNEAQ. V gave up 3 bases and J gave up 5 bases, with 22 bases separating them. This CDR3 is built from 18 residues. CDR3 coding DNA: TGTGCCAGCAGCTTTATCTCAGGTCCAGGGGCCGGGACCGGGGAGCTGTTTTTT. Protein product: CASSFISGPGAGTGELFF.

The chain has TRBV7-9 and TRBJ2-7, with no clear D. The V gene's germline CDR1 is SEHNR and CDR2 FQNEAQ (reference sequence). CDR3 length: 14 residues. V lost 1 base, J lost 3 bases, and 10 bases lay in between. CDR3 nucleotides: TGTGCCAGCAGCTTAGAGGCCACTTTCTACGAGCAGTACTTC. Translation gives CASSLEATFYEQYF.

V gene TRBV6-1 combines with J gene TRBJ1-2, with 9 positions matching TRBD1. From germline, CDR1 is MNHNS and CDR2 SASEGT. Trimming at V came to 9 bases and at J to 7 bases, leaving 12 bases not matched to a gene. CDR3 size: 14 residues. The CDR3, as DNA: TGTGCCAGTATAAGCGGGACAGGGTCTTTTGGCTACACCTTC. Its protein is CASISGTGSFGYTF.

CDR3 DNA sequence: TGCGCCAGCAGCTCCACAGGGAGTAAAGAGACCCAGTACTTC. Amino acids: CASSSTGSKETQYF. The chain combines TRBV5-1 with TRBJ2-5, with D possibly being TRBD1 (6 bases). The germline gives CDR1 SGHRS, CDR2 YFSETQ. V gave up 3 bases and J gave up 3 bases, with 12 bases separating them. The CDR3 totals 14 residues.

This clone occurred a few times. The chain recombines TRBV28 with TRBJ1-5; possible D gene TRBD1, 6 bases. V was cut by 4 bases and J by 5 bases, with 12 bases left in between. CDR3 length equals 14 residues. CDR1 is MDHEN, CDR2 SYDVKM, per germline. The CDR3 bases are TGTGCCAGCAGTTCCCCCCGGACAGATCAGCCCCAGCATTTT. Protein product: CASSSPRTDQPQHF.

This chain joins TRBV2 and TRBJ2-7, with D possibly being TRBD1 or TRBD2 (7 bases each). CDR1 SNHLY and CDR2 FYNNEI come from the germline V gene. The germline V and J ends were trimmed by 9 bases and 4 bases, with 22 bases remaining between them. This CDR3 contains 15 residues. The CDR3 sequence: CASTQGGASPYEQYF. The DNA of the CDR3 is TGTGCCAGTACCCAGGGGGGGGCCTCTCCGTACGAGCAGTACTTC.

As DNA, the CDR3 is TGTGCCAGCAGTCCCATAACAGGGTTGACAGATACGCAGTATTTT. Protein sequence: CASSPITGLTDTQYF. V and J are TRBV28 and TRBJ2-3; possibly TRBD1 for D (6 bases). Germline V gene lookup returns CDR1 MDHEN and CDR2 SYDVKM. Trimming took 5 bases from V and 3 from J, leaving 15 bases between them. There are 15 residues in the CDR3. Supplemented by reference TRBV28 and TRBJ2-3, the full variable domain reads DVKVTQSSRYLVKRTGEKVFLECVQDMDHENMFWYRQDPGLGLRLIYFSYDVKMKEKGDIPEGYSVSREKKERFSLILESASTNQTSMYLCASSPITGLTDTQYFGPGTRLTVL.

The V call is TRBV23-1, the J call TRBJ1-3, with a tentative D call TRBD1 (6 bases). TRBV23-1 is labeled an ORF, and its function is uncertain. The CDR3 totals 13 residues. The V and J ends lost 8 bases and 6 bases respectively, with 14 bases between them. CDR3 region: CASFGQLPNTIYF. CDR3 DNA: TGCGCCAGCTTCGGACAGTTACCAAACACCATATATTTT.

This chain connects TRBV2 to TRBJ2-1, with TRBD2 matching 8 bases. Germline V gene lookup returns CDR1 SNHLY and CDR2 FYNNEI. This CDR3 comprises 15 residues. Trimming cost V 6 bases and J 4 bases; bases outside gene matches: 8. The chain's CDR3 is CASSGSGVGYNEQFF. The CDR3, as DNA: TGTGCCAGCAGCGGTAGCGGGGTGGGGTACAATGAGCAGTTCTTC.

The chain employs TRBV5-1 and TRBJ1-4; no definite D call. Per germline, CDR1 SGHRS and CDR2 YFSETQ. The CDR3 has 13 amino acids. The V and J ends lost 0 bases and 6 bases respectively, with 6 bases between them. CDR3 protein: CASSLGRDEKLFF. CDR3 coding DNA: TGCGCCAGCAGCTTGGGAAGGGATGAAAAACTGTTTTTT. The complete variable domain, with remaining parts taken from reference TRBV5-1 and TRBJ1-4, reads KAGVTQTPRYLIKTRGQQVTLSCSPISGHRSVSWYQQTPGQGLQFLFEYFSETQRNKGNFPGRFSGRQFSNSRSEMNVSTLELGDSALYLCASSLGRDEKLFFGSGTQLSVL.

This clone was detected only once. The rearrangement joins TRBV20-1 to TRBJ1-1; D ambiguous. This CDR3 spans 11 amino acids. Trimming cost V 2 bases and J 6 bases, with 7 bases left between them. Germline V gives CDR1 DFQATT, CDR2 SNEGSKA (reference sequence). The CDR3 DNA reads TGCAGTGCTAGATTGACCCCTGAAGCTTTCTTT. Residues: CSARLTPEAFF.

This sequence joins TRBV6-5 and TRBJ1-2; D might be TRBD1 (5 bases). CDR3 size: 14 residues. V gave up 2 bases and J gave up 4 bases, with 11 bases separating them. Germline V gene data show CDR1 as MNHEY and CDR2 as SVGAGI. The CDR3 here is CASSYLERGYGYTF. The CDR3 bases are TGTGCCAGCAGTTACCTCGAAAGGGGCTATGGCTACACCTTC.

V usage is TRBV18 and J usage is TRBJ2-2; D remains unclear. V shed 0 bases and J shed 2 bases, with 4 bases lying between them. CDR3 length equals 14 residues. Germline V gene lookup returns CDR1 KGHSH and CDR2 LQKENI. The CDR3 reads CASSPPRNTGELFF. The CDR3 coding sequence is TGTGCCAGCTCACCACCGAGAAACACCGGGGAGCTGTTTTTT.

V is TRBV11-2 and J is TRBJ1-4; no reliable D call. Trimming took off 3 bases at V and 5 bases at J, with 13 bases between the two ends. CDR1 and CDR2 from the germline V gene are SGHAT and FQNNGV. This CDR3 is 15 amino acids long. The chain's CDR3 is CASSLVGVENEKLFF. The CDR3 DNA follows: TGTGCCAGCAGCTTGGTAGGAGTGGAGAATGAAAAACTGTTTTTT.

The CDR3 DNA is TGCAGCGTTGAAGAAGCGGCCCCCCGAGCGGTAGATACGCAGTATTTT. This translates into CSVEEAAPRAVDTQYF. The chain combines TRBV29-1 with TRBJ2-3; TRBD2 is a possible D gene (5 bases). The CDR3 runs to 16 residues. Germline loops: CDR1 SQVTM, CDR2 ANQGSEA. V was cut by 0 bases and J by 5 bases, with 18 bases left in between.

The CDR3 here is CASSYGGTGSYEQYF. The CDR3 DNA reads as TGTGCCAGCAGTTACGGAGGGACAGGGTCCTACGAGCAGTACTTC. This chain uses TRBV6-5 with TRBJ2-7; 9 nucleotides agree with TRBD1. Germline assignment: CDR1 MNHEY and CDR2 SVGAGI. The CDR3 has 15 residues. V gave up 2 bases and J gave up 1 base; unmatched junction bases: 3.

This clone was observed a single time. The rearrangement links TRBV4-2 to TRBJ1-2, with 11 bases aligning to TRBD1. V was clipped by 3 bases and J by 3 bases; unmatched bases: 6. This CDR3 is 16 amino acids long. Germline CDR1 LGHNA, CDR2 YNFKEQ. The CDR3 coding sequence is TGTGCCAGCAGCCATTTCGGACAGGGGGCGGACTATGGCTACACCTTC. Amino acid sequence: CASSHFGQGADYGYTF.

This clone has only one observation. The V call is TRBV7-9, the J call TRBJ2-6; D is uncertain. The germline gives CDR1 SEHNR, CDR2 FQNEAQ (reference sequence). The CDR3 sequence is 16 residues long. Trimming took 4 bases from V and 0 from J, leaving 10 bases between them. In DNA form, the CDR3 reads TGTGCCAGCAGCTCACCAGTTCGCTCTGGGGCCAACGTCCTGACTTTC. Its translation: CASSSPVRSGANVLTF.

Concerning this clone: Other DNA sequences in this sample translate to the same CDR3. The rearrangement uses TRBV7-8 and TRBJ2-1; perhaps D is TRBD1 or TRBD2 (6 bases each). Germline loops: CDR1 SGHVS, CDR2 FQNEAQ. This CDR3 has 15 amino acids. Trimming removed 0 bases at V and 2 bases at J, with 8 bases between. The CDR3 protein is CASSLAGGTYNEQFF. CDR3 nucleotides: TGTGCCAGCAGCTTAGCGGGGGGCACCTACAATGAGCAGTTCTTC.

This rearrangement joins TRBV28 to TRBJ1-4; TRBD1 is a possible D gene (5 bases). Germline values: CDR1 MDHEN, CDR2 SYDVKM. V was clipped by 4 bases and J by 3 bases, with 18 bases between them. This CDR3 is built from 17 residues. The CDR3 DNA is TGTGCCAGCAGTTCCCCGTGGGGGATAGGGTCTAATGAAAAACTGTTTTTT. Amino acid sequence: CASSSPWGIGSNEKLFF.